These 4 T cell receptor beta chains came from one sample sequenced in a study of blood T cell repertoires in COVID-19. Sequencing used immunoSEQ multiplex PCR; TCRdb keeps in-frame clones, though not all of them. The sample lists about 200,000 clones; around 85% were seen once. Sequenced: peripheral blood. These receptors all stem from a woman aged 70-85 years with acute or convalescent COVID-19.

The chain links TRBV6-5 to TRBJ2-7; tentatively, D is TRBD1 (6 bases). The CDR3 extends over 15 amino acids. Germline CDR1 reads MNHEY; CDR2 reads SVGAGI. V dropped 6 bases and J dropped 2 bases, with 17 bases sitting between them. The CDR3 DNA follows: TGTGCCAGCAGAACAGGACAGAAGCTGGCCTACGAGCAGTACTTC. It translates to CASRTGQKLAYEQYF.

V and J are TRBV19 and TRBJ2-7; D gene unclear. The V end lost 6 bases, the J end lost 7 bases, and 19 bases lay between the germline ends. The CDR3 length is 14 residues. Germline CDR1 and CDR2: LNHDA and SQIVND (reference sequence). CDR3 region: CASSPPGWSGEQYF. The DNA for the CDR3 is TGTGCCAGTAGCCCGCCTGGATGGTCCGGGGAGCAGTACTTC.

The chain is built from TRBV27 and TRBJ2-3; D is undetermined. Looked up from germline, CDR1 is MNHEY and CDR2 is SMNVEV (reference sequence). The CDR3 has 13 amino acids. V lost 5 bases to trimming and J lost 1 base, with 7 bases between them. CDR3 nucleotides: TGTGCCAGCAGTGACTTAGGCACAGATACGCAGTATTTT. This encodes CASSDLGTDTQYF.

The rearrangement uses TRBV19 and TRBJ1-1; tentatively, D is TRBD1 (5 bases). Looked up from germline, CDR1 is LNHDA and CDR2 is SQIVND (reference sequence). V lost 7 bases to trimming and J lost 1 base, with 10 bases between them. The CDR3 has 13 residues. CDR3 sequence reads: CASMRQSNTEAFF. CDR3 nucleotides: TGTGCCAGTATGAGACAGTCGAACACTGAAGCTTTCTTT.